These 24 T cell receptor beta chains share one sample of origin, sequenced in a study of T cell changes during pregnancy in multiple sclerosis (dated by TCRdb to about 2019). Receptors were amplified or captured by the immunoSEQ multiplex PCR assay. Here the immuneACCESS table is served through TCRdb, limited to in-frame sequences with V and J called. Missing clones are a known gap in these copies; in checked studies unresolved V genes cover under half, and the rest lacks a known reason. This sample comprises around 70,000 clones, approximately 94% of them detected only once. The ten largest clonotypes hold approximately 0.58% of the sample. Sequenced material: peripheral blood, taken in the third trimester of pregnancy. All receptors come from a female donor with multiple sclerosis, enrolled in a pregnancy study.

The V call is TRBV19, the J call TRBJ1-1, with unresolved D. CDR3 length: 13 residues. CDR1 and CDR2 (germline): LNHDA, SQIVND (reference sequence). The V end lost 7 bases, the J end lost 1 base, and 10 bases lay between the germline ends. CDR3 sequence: CASKRLENTEAFF. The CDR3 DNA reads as TGTGCCAGTAAACGACTGGAGAACACTGAAGCTTTCTTT.

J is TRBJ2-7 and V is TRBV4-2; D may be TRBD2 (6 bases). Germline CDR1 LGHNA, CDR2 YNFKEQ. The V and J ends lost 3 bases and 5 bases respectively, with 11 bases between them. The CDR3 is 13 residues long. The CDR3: CASSHLRGDEQYF. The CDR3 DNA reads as TGTGCCAGCAGCCACCTGCGGGGTGACGAGCAGTACTTC.

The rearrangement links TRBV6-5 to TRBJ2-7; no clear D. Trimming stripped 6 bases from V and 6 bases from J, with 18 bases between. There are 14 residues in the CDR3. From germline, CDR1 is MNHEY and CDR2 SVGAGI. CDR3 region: CASRVGGTRLEQYF. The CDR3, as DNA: TGTGCCAGCAGAGTTGGCGGTACGCGGCTCGAGCAGTACTTC.

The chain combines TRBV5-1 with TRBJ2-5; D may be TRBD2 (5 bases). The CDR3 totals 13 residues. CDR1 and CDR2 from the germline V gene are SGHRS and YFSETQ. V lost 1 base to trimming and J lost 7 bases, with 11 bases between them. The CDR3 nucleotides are TGCGCCAGCAGCTTGAGTAGCGTGGGGACCCAGTACTTC. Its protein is CASSLSSVGTQYF.

DNA for the CDR3: TGTGCCAGCAGCTTATCCCAGGGTAACGGCTACACCTTC. It yields the protein CASSLSQGNGYTF. This chain uses TRBV7-3 with TRBJ1-2; D is possibly TRBD1 (5 bases). The CDR3 contains 13 residues. The germline CDR1 and CDR2 sequences are SGHTA and FQGTGA. Trimming shortened V by 2 bases and J by 8 bases, and 12 bases separated the two germline ends.

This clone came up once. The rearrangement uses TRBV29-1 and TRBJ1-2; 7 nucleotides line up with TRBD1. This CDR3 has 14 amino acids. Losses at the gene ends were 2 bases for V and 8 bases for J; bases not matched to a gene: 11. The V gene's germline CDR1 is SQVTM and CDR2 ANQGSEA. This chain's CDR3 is CSVEKWTGGHGYTF. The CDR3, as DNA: TGCAGCGTTGAAAAATGGACAGGTGGTCACGGCTACACCTTC.

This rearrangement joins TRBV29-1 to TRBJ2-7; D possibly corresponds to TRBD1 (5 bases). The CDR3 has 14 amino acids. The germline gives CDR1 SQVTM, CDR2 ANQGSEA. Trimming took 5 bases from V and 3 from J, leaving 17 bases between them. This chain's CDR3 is CSVSLFQGFYEQYF. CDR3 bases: TGCAGCGTTAGTCTCTTCCAGGGCTTCTACGAGCAGTACTTC.

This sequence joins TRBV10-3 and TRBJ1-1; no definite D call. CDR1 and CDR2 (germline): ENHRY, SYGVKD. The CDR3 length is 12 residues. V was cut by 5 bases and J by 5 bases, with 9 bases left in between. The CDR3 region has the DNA TGTGCCATCAGTTTAGGAGGGACTGAAGCTTTCTTT. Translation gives CAISLGGTEAFF.

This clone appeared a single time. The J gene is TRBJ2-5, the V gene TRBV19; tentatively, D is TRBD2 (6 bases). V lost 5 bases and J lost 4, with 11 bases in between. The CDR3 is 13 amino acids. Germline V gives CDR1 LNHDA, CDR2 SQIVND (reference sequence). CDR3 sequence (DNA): TGTGCCAGTAGTGCCATGGGAGGAGAGACCCAGTACTTC. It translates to CASSAMGGETQYF.

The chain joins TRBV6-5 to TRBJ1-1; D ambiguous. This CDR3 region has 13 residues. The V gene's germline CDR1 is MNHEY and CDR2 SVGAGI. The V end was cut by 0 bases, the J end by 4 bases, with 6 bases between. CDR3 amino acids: CASSYSRSTEAFF. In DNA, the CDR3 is TGTGCCAGCAGTTACTCGCGTAGCACTGAAGCTTTCTTT.

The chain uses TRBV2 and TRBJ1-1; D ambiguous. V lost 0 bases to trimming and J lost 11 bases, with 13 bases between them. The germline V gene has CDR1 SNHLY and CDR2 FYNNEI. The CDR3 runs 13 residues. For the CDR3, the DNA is TGTGCCAGCAGTGAAGCTGGGAGACGGATCGCTTTCTTT. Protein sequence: CASSEAGRRIAFF. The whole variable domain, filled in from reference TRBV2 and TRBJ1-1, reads EPEVTQTPSHQVTQMGQEVILRCVPISNHLYFYWYRQILGQKVEFLVSFYNNEISEKSEIFDDQFSVERPDGSNFTLKIRSTKLEDSAMYFCASSEAGRRIAFFGQGTRLTVV.

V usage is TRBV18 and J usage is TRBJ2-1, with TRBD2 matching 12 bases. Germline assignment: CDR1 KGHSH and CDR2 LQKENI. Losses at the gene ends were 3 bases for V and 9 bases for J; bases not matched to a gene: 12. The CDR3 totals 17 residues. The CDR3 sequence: CASSPKLAGGLDPEQFF. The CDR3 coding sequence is TGTGCCAGCTCACCCAAACTAGCGGGGGGCTTGGATCCTGAGCAGTTCTTC.

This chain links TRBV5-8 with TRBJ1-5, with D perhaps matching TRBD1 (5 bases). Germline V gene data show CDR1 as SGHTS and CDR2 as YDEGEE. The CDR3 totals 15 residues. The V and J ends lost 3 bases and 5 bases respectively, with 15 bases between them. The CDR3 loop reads CASSYAGGNDQPQHF. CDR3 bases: TGTGCCAGCAGCTACGCGGGGGGGAACGATCAGCCCCAGCATTTT.

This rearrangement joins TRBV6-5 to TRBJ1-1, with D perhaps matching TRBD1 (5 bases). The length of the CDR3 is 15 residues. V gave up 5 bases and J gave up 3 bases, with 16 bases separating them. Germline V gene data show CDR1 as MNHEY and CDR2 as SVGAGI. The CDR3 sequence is CASSLNRFKYTEAFF. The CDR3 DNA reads TGTGCCAGCAGTCTTAACAGGTTTAAGTACACTGAAGCTTTCTTT.

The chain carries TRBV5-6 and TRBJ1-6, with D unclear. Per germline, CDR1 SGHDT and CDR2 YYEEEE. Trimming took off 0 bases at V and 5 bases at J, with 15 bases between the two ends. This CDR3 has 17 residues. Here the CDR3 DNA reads TGTGCCAGCAGCTTGGGGAGTGAACGACTCGATAATTCACCCCTCCACTTT. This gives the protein CASSLGSERLDNSPLHF.

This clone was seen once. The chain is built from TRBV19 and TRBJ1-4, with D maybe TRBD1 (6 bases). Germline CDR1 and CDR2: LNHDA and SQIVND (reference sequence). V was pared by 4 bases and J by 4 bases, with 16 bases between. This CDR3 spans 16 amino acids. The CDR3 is CASSTGGRRGNEKLFF. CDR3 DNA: TGTGCCAGTAGTACCGGGGGGCGCAGGGGTAATGAAAAACTGTTTTTT.

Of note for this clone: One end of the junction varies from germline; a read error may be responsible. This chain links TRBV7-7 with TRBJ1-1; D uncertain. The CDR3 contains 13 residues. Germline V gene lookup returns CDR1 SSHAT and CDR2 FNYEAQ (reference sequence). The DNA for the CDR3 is TGTGCTAGCAGCTTGGGGAGGAACACTGAAGCTTTCTTT. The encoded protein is CASSLGRNTEAFF.

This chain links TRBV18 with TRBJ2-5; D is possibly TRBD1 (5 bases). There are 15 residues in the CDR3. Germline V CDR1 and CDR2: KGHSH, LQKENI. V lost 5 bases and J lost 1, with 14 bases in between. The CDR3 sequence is CASSSLPQAQETQYF. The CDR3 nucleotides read TGTGCCAGCTCATCGCTCCCACAGGCCCAAGAGACCCAGTACTTC.

CDR3 in DNA: TGCGCCAGCAGCCAAGATCAGCGCTACGAGCAGTACTTC. Translation: CASSQDQRYEQYF. The chain carries TRBV4-3 and TRBJ2-7; unclear D gene. Trimming cost V 0 bases and J 3 bases, with 6 bases left between them. Germline V lookup: CDR1 LGHNA, CDR2 YSLEER. This CDR3 region has 13 residues.

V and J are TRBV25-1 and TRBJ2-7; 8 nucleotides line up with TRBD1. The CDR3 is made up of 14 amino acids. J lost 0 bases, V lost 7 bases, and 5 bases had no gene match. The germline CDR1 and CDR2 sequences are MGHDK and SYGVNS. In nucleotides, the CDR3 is TGTGCCAGCACAGGACAGGGCTTCTCCTACGAGCAGTACTTC. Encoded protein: CASTGQGFSYEQYF.

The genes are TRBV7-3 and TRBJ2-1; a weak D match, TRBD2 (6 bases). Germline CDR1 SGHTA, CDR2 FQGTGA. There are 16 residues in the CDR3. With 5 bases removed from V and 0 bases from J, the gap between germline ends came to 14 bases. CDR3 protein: CASSRDFPSSYNEQFF. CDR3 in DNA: TGTGCCAGCAGCAGGGACTTTCCGAGCTCCTACAATGAGCAGTTCTTC.

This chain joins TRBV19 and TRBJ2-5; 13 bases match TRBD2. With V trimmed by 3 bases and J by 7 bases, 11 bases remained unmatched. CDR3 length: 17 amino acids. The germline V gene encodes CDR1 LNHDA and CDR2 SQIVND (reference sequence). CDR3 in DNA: TGTGCCAGTAGTATCTGGACTAGCGGGGGTGCAGGTGCGACCCAGTACTTC. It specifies CASSIWTSGGAGATQYF. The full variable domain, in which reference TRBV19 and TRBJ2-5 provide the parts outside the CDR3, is DGGITQSPKYLFRKEGQNVTLSCEQNLNHDAMYWYRQDPGQGLRLIYYSQIVNDFQKGDIAEGYSVSREKKESFPLTVTSAQKNPTAFYLCASSIWTSGGAGATQYFGPGTRLLVL.

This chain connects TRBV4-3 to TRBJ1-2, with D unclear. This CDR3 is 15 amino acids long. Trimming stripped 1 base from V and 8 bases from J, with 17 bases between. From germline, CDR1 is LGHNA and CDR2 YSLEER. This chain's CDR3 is CASSQVDNRESGYTF. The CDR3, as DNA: TGCGCCAGCAGCCAAGTCGACAATCGGGAAAGCGGCTACACCTTC.

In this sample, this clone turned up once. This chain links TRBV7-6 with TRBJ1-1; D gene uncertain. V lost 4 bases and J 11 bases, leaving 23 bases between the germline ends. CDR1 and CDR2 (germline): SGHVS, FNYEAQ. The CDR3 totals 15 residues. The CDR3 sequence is CASSSPTPGGLRAFF. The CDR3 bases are TGTGCCAGCAGCTCACCCACCCCGGGAGGCTTGAGGGCTTTCTTT.